This TCR beta chain was observed in a study of T-cell memory formation after mild COVID-19. Trimming pared 3 bases from V and 7 bases from J, leaving 27 bases between. The CDR3 contains 18 residues. MiXCR, run by TCRdb on the 5' RACE reads, gives a single entry per CDR3 protein. The sample has 95,000 to 120,000 distinct CDR3 sequences, 22% seen once. Study-level points and caveats: Several responding clones turned up in pre-infection memory, indicating that cross-reactive memory may have taken part.

Worth noting for this clonotype: Antigen: not known.

This rearrangement joins TRBV12-3 or TRBV12-4 to TRBJ1-2, with D perhaps TRBD1 (6 bases). The origin of this receptor is a man in his late teens or twenties who had mild COVID-19 (a few samples of this study predate the infection). Cell type and time point are not known. Specimen: PBMCs or a T cell subset sorted from them (not recorded which). In DNA, the CDR3 is TGTGCCAGCAGTTTTACCCCAGGGGTTCGGCTCGTCGGTGGTGGCTACACCTTC. Its protein product is CASSFTPGVRLVGGGYTF.